One sample yielded the 7 T cell receptor beta chains listed below, sequenced in a study of T-cell reconstitution after alpha-beta-depleted transplantation in children. Unique molecular identifiers featured in how the TCRbeta library was prepared. TCRdb analysed the PCR reads with MiXCR anew, one entry per CDR3 protein. The repertoire has 330,000 or so distinct CDR3 sequences, around 10% of them found once; the top ten carry around 2.3%. Sequencing was performed on PBMCs from the stem cell graft donor, taken from the stem cell graft. Every receptor here comes from a human donor who donated a stem cell graft to a child with acute lymphoblastic leukemia.

This chain uses TRBV12-3 or TRBV12-4 with TRBJ2-3; 10 nucleotides agree with TRBD2. V shed 9 bases and J 2 bases; nucleotides not matched to a gene: 17. The CDR3 length is 18 residues. The CDR3 reads CASLKPSGRALPTDTQYF. CDR3 nucleotides: TGTGCCAGTCTTAAGCCGAGCGGGAGGGCCCTTCCCACAGATACGCAGTATTTT.

This clonotype showed up many times. The chain couples TRBV12-3 or TRBV12-4 to TRBJ2-3, with D unclear. The CDR3 is 15 residues long. V was shortened by 6 bases and J by 2 bases, with 15 bases between the two germline ends. Written as DNA, the CDR3 is TGTGCCAGCAGCTTCTCCTTAGGTGTCACAGATACGCAGTATTTT. As protein: CASSFSLGVTDTQYF.

This chain connects TRBV30 to TRBJ1-5; 9 nucleotides line up with TRBD1. Per the germline V gene, CDR1 is GTSNPN and CDR2 is SVGIG (reference sequence). The CDR3 has 14 amino acids. Losses at the gene ends were 3 bases for V and 6 bases for J; bases not matched to a gene: 6. CDR3 nucleotide sequence: TGTGCCTGGAGACGACAGGGGGAGAGTCAGCCCCAGCATTTT. Its translation is CAWRRQGESQPQHF.

This clonotype was recorded a few times. The gene calls are TRBV24-1 and TRBJ2-3, with a tentative D call TRBD1 (7 bases). Germline CDR1 KGHDR, CDR2 SFDVKD. V was pared by 9 bases and J by 0 bases, with 12 bases between. The CDR3 spans 14 residues. The CDR3 loop reads CATGGTASTDTQYF. The CDR3 DNA is TGTGCCACCGGCGGGACAGCTAGCACAGATACGCAGTATTTT.

The chain combines TRBV20-1 with TRBJ2-1; the D gene is possibly TRBD2 (6 bases). Per germline, CDR1 DFQATT and CDR2 SNEGSKA (reference sequence). The CDR3 runs to 16 residues. V was trimmed by 4 bases and J by 3 bases, leaving 19 bases between them. CDR3 amino acids: CSATPRVAVFYNEQFF. The DNA of the CDR3 is TGCAGTGCTACACCCCGGGTAGCGGTATTCTACAATGAGCAGTTCTTC.

J is TRBJ1-2 and V is TRBV5-5, with TRBD1 matching 11 bases. Losses at the gene ends were 0 bases for V and 4 bases for J; bases not matched to a gene: 5. The CDR3 is 16 residues long. Looked up from germline, CDR1 is SGHKS and CDR2 is YYEKEE (reference sequence). The DNA of the CDR3 is TGTGCCAGCAGCTTGGCATTGGGACAGGGGGTCTATGGCTACACCTTC. Its translation is CASSLALGQGVYGYTF.

The rearrangement links TRBV12-3 or TRBV12-4 to TRBJ2-7; D unresolved. V dropped 6 bases and J dropped 12 bases, with 21 bases sitting between them. The CDR3 totals 13 residues. In DNA form, the CDR3 reads TGTGCCAGCAGGCCCGATCCCCGACAAGGAATGTACTTC. This translates into CASRPDPRQGMYF.